This TCR beta chain comes out of a study of T-cell memory formation after mild COVID-19. The ends were cut back, 3 bases at V and 3 bases at J, with 6 bases in the middle. Germline CDR1 and CDR2: SGHTA and FQGNSA. The length of the CDR3 is 13 residues. TCRdb re-analysed the 5' RACE reads in MiXCR, keeping a single row per CDR3 protein. The sample has 450,000 or so distinct CDR3 sequences; about 19% are singletons. The clonotype comes from an adult woman who had mild COVID-19 (a few samples of this study predate the infection). Cell type and time point are not known. The J gene is TRBJ1-5, the V gene TRBV7-2; D uncertain. Specimen: PBMCs or a T cell subset sorted from them (not recorded which). CDR3 nucleotides: TGTGCCAGCAGCTTTGGCGACAATCAGCCCCAGCATTTT. This codes for CASSFGDNQPQHF. The whole variable domain, remainder taken from reference TRBV7-2 and TRBJ1-5, is GAGVSQSPSNKVTEKGKDVELRCDPISGHTALYWYRQSLGQGLEFLIYFQGNSAPDKSGLPSDRFSAERTGGSVSTLTIQRTQQEDSAVYLCASSFGDNQPQHFGDGTRLSIL.